A single sample gave rise to the 32 T cell receptor beta chains below, sequenced in a study of T cell responses to AZD1222 COVID-19 vaccine. Using immunoSEQ multiplex PCR, the repertoire was profiled, and TCRdb retains in-frame clones only, with some absent. The profile shows around 150,000 clones, 85% to 90% of them singletons. This sample comprised peripheral blood, obtained 28 days after the second AZD1222 dose. The source of these receptors is an adult who received the AZD1222 COVID-19 vaccine.

This clone was seen more than once but under ten times. This chain connects TRBV6-4 to TRBJ1-2; possibly TRBD1 for D (6 bases). Germline values: CDR1 MRHNA, CDR2 SNTAGT. The CDR3 length is 14 residues. V shed 0 bases and J shed 4 bases, with 9 bases lying between them. CDR3 sequence: CASSDSGRGYGYTF. DNA for the CDR3: TGTGCCAGCAGTGACTCTGGCAGGGGCTATGGCTACACCTTC.

This clone has only one observation. This sequence joins TRBV18 and TRBJ1-1; no definite D call. Germline lookup yields CDR1 KGHSH and CDR2 LQKENI. V shed 4 bases and J shed 1 base, with 7 bases lying between them. This CDR3 is 13 amino acids long. The CDR3 DNA is TGTGCCAGCTCACAACAGTCGAACACTGAAGCTTTCTTT. Residues: CASSQQSNTEAFF.

V and J are TRBV4-3 and TRBJ2-1; weak D call: TRBD1 (6 bases). V lost 4 bases and J lost 7, with 17 bases in between. The CDR3 runs to 15 residues. Per the germline V gene, CDR1 is LGHNA and CDR2 is YSLEER. CDR3 loop: CASSPGTGWGNEQFF. The CDR3 DNA is TGCGCCAGCAGCCCAGGAACAGGGTGGGGAAATGAGCAGTTCTTC.

The V call is TRBV4-1, the J call TRBJ1-6; 7 positions agree with TRBD1. The CDR3 is 17 residues long. Germline V gene data show CDR1 as MGHRA and CDR2 as YSYEKL. V lost 1 base and J lost 2; bases outside the gene matches: 5. The DNA for the CDR3 is TGCGCCAGCAGCCAAGCGACAGGGTTAACCTATAATTCACCCCTCCACTTT. This codes for CASSQATGLTYNSPLHF.

The rearrangement links TRBV6-5 to TRBJ2-6; D remains ambiguous. This CDR3 region has 15 residues. The germline V gene encodes CDR1 MNHEY and CDR2 SVGAGI. Trimming cost V 8 bases and J 0 bases, with 11 bases left between them. In DNA form, the CDR3 reads TGTGCCAGCGGGTTGCAGTTCTCTGGGGCCAACGTCCTGACTTTC. It is translated as CASGLQFSGANVLTF.

The chain has TRBV7-8 and TRBJ1-5; D is unresolved. The V end lost 0 bases, the J end lost 2 bases, and 5 bases lay between the germline ends. Per the germline V gene, CDR1 is SGHVS and CDR2 is FQNEAQ. This CDR3 is 14 amino acids long. CDR3 in amino acids: CASSLAVGNQPQHF. The CDR3 DNA follows: TGTGCCAGCAGCTTAGCTGTGGGCAATCAGCCCCAGCATTTT.

V and J are TRBV2 and TRBJ2-3; a possible D gene is TRBD2 (5 bases). Per the germline V gene, CDR1 is SNHLY and CDR2 is FYNNEI. The CDR3 is 13 residues long. The V gene lost 7 bases and the J gene lost 6 bases, with 14 bases spanning the gap. The CDR3 protein is CASTGESSDTQYF. The CDR3 DNA follows: TGTGCCAGCACCGGGGAGTCGTCGGATACGCAGTATTTT.

J is TRBJ1-4 and V is TRBV15; 9 bases fit TRBD1. V gave up 0 bases and J gave up 2 bases; unmatched junction bases: 10. The CDR3 is made up of 19 amino acids. Germline CDR1 reads LNHNV; CDR2 reads YYDKDF (reference sequence). The CDR3 is CATSREILGTGITNEKLFF. The CDR3 DNA reads as TGTGCCACCAGCAGAGAAATTTTGGGGACAGGGATCACTAATGAAAAACTGTTTTTT.

This clone was detected many times. This specimen includes other DNA sequences encoding the same CDR3. The chain combines TRBV19 with TRBJ1-1; tentative D call: TRBD1 (5 bases). The CDR3 runs to 11 residues. V lost 5 bases to trimming and J lost 7 bases, with 8 bases between them. Germline V gene data show CDR1 as LNHDA and CDR2 as SQIVND (reference sequence). The CDR3 DNA is TGTGCCAGTAGTTTGGGACTTGAAGCTTTCTTT. Encoded protein: CASSLGLEAFF.

As concerns this clone: Possible read error: a much larger clone is one base away. V is TRBV5-6 and J is TRBJ1-5; D call uncertain. This CDR3 spans 13 amino acids. Per germline, CDR1 SGHDT and CDR2 YYEEEE. Trimming cost V 0 bases and J 0 bases, with 1 base left between them. CDR3 region: CASSLDSNQPQHF. The CDR3 nucleotides are TGTGCCAGCAGCTTGGATAGCAATCAGCCCCAGCATTTT.

The chain is built from TRBV11-1 and TRBJ2-5; D is possibly TRBD2 (5 bases). This CDR3 comprises 14 residues. The ends were cut back, 3 bases at V and 5 bases at J, with 13 bases in the middle. Germline V gene sequence: CDR1 SGHAT, CDR2 FQDESV (reference sequence). The CDR3 is CASSLRTSAETQYF. The CDR3 region has the DNA TGTGCCAGCAGCTTGAGAACTAGTGCGGAGACCCAGTACTTC.

The chain recombines TRBV7-2 with TRBJ1-1; D is uncertain. Looked up from germline, CDR1 is SGHTA and CDR2 is FQGNSA. Trimming cost V 6 bases and J 5 bases, with 16 bases left between them. This CDR3 region has 14 residues. The CDR3 DNA follows: TGTGCCAGCAGGGAAATGAAAGTGAGGACTGAAGCTTTCTTT. Translating it yields CASREMKVRTEAFF.

This rearrangement joins TRBV5-4 to TRBJ2-5; D is perhaps TRBD1 (5 bases). The CDR3 totals 17 residues. V lost 1 base and J 5 bases, leaving 21 bases between the germline ends. Looked up from germline, CDR1 is SGHNT and CDR2 is YYREEE (reference sequence). CDR3 protein: CASSLRGLGQGSETQYF. DNA of the CDR3: TGTGCCAGCAGCTTGAGAGGATTGGGTCAGGGTTCGGAGACCCAGTACTTC.

In its sample, this clone was seen once. V is TRBV7-9 and J is TRBJ1-1, with D perhaps matching TRBD1 (6 bases). The germline V gene encodes CDR1 SEHNR and CDR2 FQNEAQ (reference sequence). V was cut by 5 bases and J by 1 base, with 20 bases left in between. There are 17 residues in the CDR3. CDR3 nucleotides: TGTGCCAGCAGCCCCCCCCGGGGGGCGCGGGCGAACACTGAAGCTTTCTTT. Amino acid sequence: CASSPPRGARANTEAFF. Combining the CDR3 with reference TRBV7-9 and TRBJ1-1 gives the whole variable domain DTGVSQNPRHKITKRGQNVTFRCDPISEHNRLYWYRQTLGQGPEFLTYFQNEAQLEKSRLLSDRFSAERPKGSFSTLEIQRTEQGDSAMYLCASSPPRGARANTEAFFGQGTRLTVV.

The V call is TRBV27, the J call TRBJ2-2; unclear D gene. Germline V gene data show CDR1 as MNHEY and CDR2 as SMNVEV (reference sequence). The ends were cut back, 5 bases at V and 0 bases at J, with 7 bases in the middle. This CDR3 has 14 residues. CDR3 sequence: CASSPRTNTGELFF. CDR3 bases: TGTGCCAGCAGTCCCAGAACGAACACCGGGGAGCTGTTTTTT.

The chain uses TRBV7-2 and TRBJ2-5, with TRBD1 matching over 7 bases. Germline CDR1 is SGHTA and CDR2 is FQGNSA. V dropped 4 bases and J dropped 3; count of bases not matched to a gene: 8. This CDR3 region has 15 residues. The CDR3 DNA is TGTGCCAGCAGCTCGCTTCCGGGACAGAAAGAGACCCAGTACTTC. The encoded protein is CASSSLPGQKETQYF.

This chain uses TRBV18 with TRBJ2-7; possible D gene TRBD1, 6 bases. The CDR3 extends over 16 amino acids. The ends were cut back, 3 bases at V and 4 bases at J, with 19 bases in the middle. Germline CDR1 KGHSH, CDR2 LQKENI. CDR3 in DNA: TGTGCCAGCTCACCCACAACGGGACAAGATCATTACGAGCAGTACTTC. The encoded protein is CASSPTTGQDHYEQYF.

The rearrangement links TRBV7-3 to TRBJ2-1; D call uncertain. The germline V gene has CDR1 SGHTA and CDR2 FQGTGA. There are 17 residues in the CDR3. V dropped 1 base and J dropped 0 bases, with 13 bases sitting between them. The CDR3 spells CASSLIVGRNSYNEQFF. Written as DNA, the CDR3 is TGTGCCAGCAGCTTAATCGTAGGGCGAAACTCCTACAATGAGCAGTTCTTC.

This chain connects TRBV6-1 to TRBJ2-3; D not certain. The CDR3 is 12 amino acids. V lost 7 bases and J 2 bases, leaving 7 bases between the germline ends. Germline CDR1 and CDR2: MNHNS and SASEGT. The DNA of the CDR3 is TGTGCCAGCAACCCAACCACAGATACGCAGTATTTT. It codes for CASNPTTDTQYF.

The gene calls are TRBV19 and TRBJ1-1; possible D gene TRBD1, 5 bases. The CDR3 is 14 residues long. The V end lost 5 bases, the J end lost 0 bases, and 10 bases lay between the germline ends. CDR1 is LNHDA, CDR2 SQIVND, per germline (reference sequence). The CDR3 bases are TGTGCCAGTAGTGGCCCGACAGTGAACACTGAAGCTTTCTTT. Residues: CASSGPTVNTEAFF.

The chain uses TRBV11-3 and TRBJ2-1; D possibly corresponds to TRBD2 (6 bases). This CDR3 spans 17 amino acids. The V gene lost 0 bases and the J gene lost 2 bases, with 14 bases spanning the gap. Looked up from germline, CDR1 is SGHNT and CDR2 is YENEEA. The CDR3 bases are TGTGCCAGCAGCTTAGAGGCGGGGTTCCCCACCTACAATGAGCAGTTCTTC. It translates to CASSLEAGFPTYNEQFF.

V usage is TRBV19 and J usage is TRBJ1-3; maybe TRBD1 (6 bases). Germline V gene data show CDR1 as LNHDA and CDR2 as SQIVND (reference sequence). Trimming cost V 3 bases and J 3 bases, with 12 bases left between them. The length of the CDR3 is 15 residues. In nucleotides, the CDR3 is TGTGCCAGTAGTATTGGGCAGGGGTTTGGAAACACCATATATTTT. Protein: CASSIGQGFGNTIYF.

The V gene is TRBV24-1, the J gene TRBJ2-3; 10 bases fit TRBD1. The CDR3 totals 16 residues. V dropped 6 bases and J dropped 5; count of bases not matched to a gene: 10. The germline CDR1 and CDR2 sequences are KGHDR and SFDVKD. This CDR3 is CATSRTGTGVEDTQYF. As DNA, the CDR3 is TGTGCCACCAGTAGAACCGGGACAGGGGTCGAAGATACGCAGTATTTT.

This CDR3 reads CASSLGQGMGEQYF. The CDR3 DNA reads as TGTGCCAGCAGCTTAGGTCAGGGAATGGGCGAGCAGTACTTC. The chain has TRBV7-8 and TRBJ2-7; possible D gene TRBD1, 5 bases. This CDR3 comprises 14 residues. V lost 1 base and J 6 bases, leaving 13 bases between the germline ends. Germline V gives CDR1 SGHVS, CDR2 FQNEAQ.

The V call is TRBV11-2, the J call TRBJ1-2, with a possible D match to TRBD1 (6 bases). Germline-derived CDR1 and CDR2 are SGHAT and FQNNGV. The CDR3 extends over 12 amino acids. V was trimmed by 3 bases and J by 4 bases, leaving 6 bases between them. The CDR3 sequence is CASSLDSYGYTF. The CDR3 DNA is TGTGCCAGCAGCTTGGACAGCTATGGCTACACCTTC. The full variable domain, its missing parts supplied by reference TRBV11-2 and TRBJ1-2, is EAGVAQSPRYKIIEKRQSVAFWCNPISGHATLYWYQQILGQGPKLLIQFQNNGVVDDSQLPKDRFSAERLKGVDSTLKIQPAKLEDSAVYLCASSLDSYGYTFGSGTRLTVV.

The rearrangement uses TRBV5-8 and TRBJ2-2; D may be TRBD2 (5 bases). The ends were cut back, 0 bases at V and 2 bases at J, with 11 bases in the middle. This CDR3 is built from 16 residues. Per the germline V gene, CDR1 is SGHTS and CDR2 is YDEGEE. This CDR3 reads CASSLGTPTNTGELFF. The CDR3 bases are TGTGCCAGCAGCTTGGGGACTCCTACAAACACCGGGGAGCTGTTTTTT.

The chain carries TRBV5-1 and TRBJ1-6; a possible D gene is TRBD1 (6 bases). CDR3 length: 15 amino acids. The ends were cut back, 0 bases at V and 7 bases at J, with 11 bases in the middle. Germline CDR1 and CDR2: SGHRS and YFSETQ. CDR3 loop: CASSLETGANSPLHF. For the CDR3, the DNA is TGCGCCAGCAGCTTGGAGACAGGCGCCAATTCACCCCTCCACTTT.

CDR3 nucleotide sequence: TGTGCCAGCAGCCACGGTTTGAGCATGTCAGGGAGGTTCTTC. Its protein is CASSHGLSMSGRFF. The chain combines TRBV3-1 (or the pseudogene TRBV3-2) with TRBJ2-1; D tentatively fits TRBD1 or TRBD2 (5 bases each). Germline V CDR1 and CDR2: LGHDT, YNNKEL (reference sequence). The CDR3 contains 14 residues. The germline V and J ends were trimmed by 3 bases and 15 bases, with 21 bases remaining between them.

This rearrangement joins TRBV7-9 to TRBJ1-2; 10 bases align to TRBD1. The germline gives CDR1 SEHNR, CDR2 FQNEAQ (reference sequence). The CDR3 covers 13 residues. The junction had 7 bases not matched to a gene; V was cut back by 8 bases and J by 7 bases. The CDR3 DNA reads TGTGCCAGCGGGGGACAGGGGTCGGGTGGCTACACCTTC. The encoded protein is CASGGQGSGGYTF. The full variable domain, with the rest looked up from reference TRBV7-9 and TRBJ1-2, is DTGVSQNPRHKITKRGQNVTFRCDPISEHNRLYWYRQTLGQGPEFLTYFQNEAQLEKSRLLSDRFSAERPKGSFSTLEIQRTEQGDSAMYLCASGGQGSGGYTFGSGTRLTVV.

CDR3 sequence (DNA): TGTGCCAGCAGCCAACACCTCACAGGGGCAGAGACCCAGTACTTC. It codes for CASSQHLTGAETQYF. The chain couples TRBV4-2 to TRBJ2-5; 7 bases are shared with TRBD1. Germline values: CDR1 LGHNA, CDR2 YNFKEQ. The CDR3 runs to 15 residues. V was clipped by 2 bases and J by 4 bases; unmatched bases: 7.

The chain uses TRBV5-1 and TRBJ1-2; TRBD1 might be the D (5 bases). Trimming cost V 6 bases and J 6 bases, with 21 bases left between them. There are 15 residues in the CDR3. The germline V gene has CDR1 SGHRS and CDR2 YFSETQ. DNA for the CDR3: TGCGCCAGCATCGGGGATCCAGGGAGGACGGATGGCTACACCTTC. Protein product: CASIGDPGRTDGYTF.

The gene calls are TRBV18 and TRBJ1-6; D is possibly TRBD1 (6 bases). Germline values: CDR1 KGHSH, CDR2 LQKENI. This CDR3 is built from 15 residues. Deletions cut 3 bases from V and 7 bases from J, with 13 bases between. The CDR3 DNA is TGTGCCAGCTCACCCGGGAGGGGGAAGAATTCACCCCTCCACTTT. Translated: CASSPGRGKNSPLHF.